This T cell receptor (beta chain) was sequenced for a study of cytomegalovirus exposure and HLA in healthy donors. Study outcomes and limitations: Productive rates of about 87% or about 30% were seen for most TCR beta V segments in an earlier analysis. When analyzed later, a missense DCLRE1C variant was found to be linked to TCR beta V- and J-gene trimming.

The CDR3 has 13 amino acids. Germline values: CDR1 MNHNS, CDR2 SASEGT. The junction had 4 bases not matched to a gene; V was cut back by 6 bases and J by 3 bases. This clone turned up a few times. Its antigen remains unknown. A multiplex PCR was run with 60 Vbeta primers and 13 Jbeta primers. Some clones are missing from TCRdb's copy, which holds only in-frame ones; the method was immunoSEQ multiplex PCR. The repertoire holds about 110,000 clones, around 80% seen once, with 3.1% in the top ten. This TCR was sampled from a woman between 35 and 50 years old in good health and CMV-seronegative. The gene calls are TRBV6-1 and TRBJ1-2, with 7 bases lining up with TRBD1. Sequencing was done on a sample of PBMCs. The CDR3 DNA is TGTGCCAGCAGGACTACAGGGGACTATGGCTACACCTTC. This sequence encodes CASRTTGDYGYTF.